Listed here are 5 T cell receptor beta chains from one sample, sequenced in a study of PD-1 blockade in classical Hodgkin lymphoma. This table comes from immunoSEQ multiplex PCR, and its TCRdb copy is limited to in-frame clones, with some not included. The sample yields fewer than 100,000 clones, over 85% seen once. After autologous stem cell transplantation all patients relapsed, and prior brentuximab vedotin exposure differed between cohorts. The source was peripheral blood mononuclear cells (PBMCs), collected at baseline. These receptors were collected from a human donor with classical Hodgkin lymphoma.

The chain has TRBV5-1 and TRBJ2-5, with D perhaps matching TRBD2 (6 bases). The ends were cut back, 5 bases at V and 1 base at J, with 15 bases in the middle. The V gene's germline CDR1 is SGHRS and CDR2 YFSETQ. CDR3 length: 15 residues. The CDR3 DNA sequence: TGCGCCAGCAGATCCAAAGGACTACCCCAAGAGACCCAGTACTTC. It yields the protein CASRSKGLPQETQYF.

V usage is TRBV2 and J usage is TRBJ2-1, with 13 bases identical to TRBD2. Losses at the gene ends were 10 bases for V and 0 bases for J; bases not matched to a gene: 6. Germline CDR1 reads SNHLY; CDR2 reads FYNNEI. CDR3 length: 16 residues. CDR3 region: CANGLAGANSYNEQFF. As DNA, the CDR3 is TGTGCCAACGGACTAGCGGGAGCTAACTCCTACAATGAGCAGTTCTTC. The entire variable domain, with the rest obtained from reference TRBV2 and TRBJ2-1, is as follows: EPEVTQTPSHQVTQMGQEVILRCVPISNHLYFYWYRQILGQKVEFLVSFYNNEISEKSEIFDDQFSVERPDGSNFTLKIRSTKLEDSAMYFCANGLAGANSYNEQFFGPGTRLTVL.

This clone was detected once. This chain links TRBV7-7 with TRBJ2-3, with 8 bases matching TRBD1. Germline V gene lookup returns CDR1 SSHAT and CDR2 FNYEAQ (reference sequence). The CDR3 consists of 13 residues. The CDR3, as DNA: TGTGCTAGTGCAGGGGGCCTTACAGATACGCAGTATTTT. Translated, it gives CASAGGLTDTQYF.

The chain couples TRBV5-1 to TRBJ2-1; a weak D match, TRBD2 (7 bases). Germline V gene sequence: CDR1 SGHRS, CDR2 YFSETQ. Trimming stripped 2 bases from V and 5 bases from J, with 17 bases between. CDR3 length equals 16 residues. The DNA of the CDR3 is TGCGCCAGCAGCTTCCCGAAGGGGGGGATTAACAATGAGCAGTTCTTC. It is translated as CASSFPKGGINNEQFF.

This clone was observed a few times. The genes are TRBV28 and TRBJ2-3, with 12 bases lining up with TRBD2. CDR1 and CDR2 (germline): MDHEN, SYDVKM. This CDR3 contains 18 residues. V lost 3 bases to trimming and J lost 5 bases; unmatched junction nucleotides: 12. CDR3: CASSFPGGLAGMIDTQYF. The CDR3, as DNA: TGTGCCAGCAGTTTTCCCGGCGGACTAGCGGGAATGATAGATACGCAGTATTTT.